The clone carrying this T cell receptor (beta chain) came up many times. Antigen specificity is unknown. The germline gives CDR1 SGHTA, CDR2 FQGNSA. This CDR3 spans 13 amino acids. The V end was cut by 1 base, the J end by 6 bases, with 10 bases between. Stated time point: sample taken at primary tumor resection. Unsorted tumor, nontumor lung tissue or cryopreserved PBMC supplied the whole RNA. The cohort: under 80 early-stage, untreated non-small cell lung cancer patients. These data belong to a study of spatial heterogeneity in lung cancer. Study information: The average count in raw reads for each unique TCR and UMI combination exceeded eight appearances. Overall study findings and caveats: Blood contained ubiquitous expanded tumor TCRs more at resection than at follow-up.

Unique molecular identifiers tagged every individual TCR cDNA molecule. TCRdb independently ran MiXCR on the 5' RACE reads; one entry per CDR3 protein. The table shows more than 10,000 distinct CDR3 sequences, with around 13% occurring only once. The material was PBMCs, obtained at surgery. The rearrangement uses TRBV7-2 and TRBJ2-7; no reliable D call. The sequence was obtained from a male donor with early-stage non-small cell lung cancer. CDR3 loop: CASSLVQFREQYF. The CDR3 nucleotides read TGTGCCAGCAGCTTAGTACAGTTCCGCGAGCAGTACTTC.